This T cell receptor (beta chain) was sequenced for a study of post-analysis software for immune sequencing data. Study results and caveats: Included in a set of about five TRBV segments more frequent in patients than controls were TRBV5-6, TRBV5-1 and TRBV20-1.

Every TCR beta cDNA library bore unique molecular identifiers. When roughly 1 to 10 million T cells were used, they gave about 550,000 cDNA molecules. From the PCR reads, TCRdb called clonotypes with MiXCR, one entry per CDR3 protein. The data show around 500,000 distinct CDR3 sequences, with 30% to 40% seen just once and about 5.6% held by the top ten. Looked up from germline, CDR1 is SGHRS and CDR2 is YFSETQ. This CDR3 is built from 13 residues. Trimming shortened V by 4 bases and J by 10 bases, and 12 bases separated the two germline ends. A remark on this clonotype: Its matching antigen is unknown.

This TCR was sampled from a girl aged 2-17 years with multiple sclerosis. Sequenced input: blood. The chain has TRBV5-1 and TRBJ1-6; no clear D. The CDR3 region is CASSLAGRSPLHF. The CDR3 nucleotides are TGCGCCAGCAGCCTTGCCGGTAGGTCACCCCTCCACTTT.